Included here is one T cell receptor beta chain sequence, with context. The record originates from a study of blood T cell repertoires in COVID-19. Data came from immunoSEQ multiplex PCR; TCRdb stores just in-frame clones and leaves some out. The data hold roughly 71,000 clones, with around 82% observed a single time. Unmatched junction bases numbered 10, after V lost 6 bases and J lost 5 bases. CDR3 length: 15 amino acids. Germline CDR1 reads MNHEY; CDR2 reads SVGAGI. The chain is built from TRBV6-5 and TRBJ2-7; 10 bases align to TRBD2. Specimen: peripheral blood. This clonotype originated in a man between 50 and 59 years old with active COVID-19. CDR3 protein: CASRPASGSPDEQYF. CDR3 DNA: TGTGCCAGCAGGCCCGCTAGCGGGAGTCCCGACGAGCAGTACTTC.